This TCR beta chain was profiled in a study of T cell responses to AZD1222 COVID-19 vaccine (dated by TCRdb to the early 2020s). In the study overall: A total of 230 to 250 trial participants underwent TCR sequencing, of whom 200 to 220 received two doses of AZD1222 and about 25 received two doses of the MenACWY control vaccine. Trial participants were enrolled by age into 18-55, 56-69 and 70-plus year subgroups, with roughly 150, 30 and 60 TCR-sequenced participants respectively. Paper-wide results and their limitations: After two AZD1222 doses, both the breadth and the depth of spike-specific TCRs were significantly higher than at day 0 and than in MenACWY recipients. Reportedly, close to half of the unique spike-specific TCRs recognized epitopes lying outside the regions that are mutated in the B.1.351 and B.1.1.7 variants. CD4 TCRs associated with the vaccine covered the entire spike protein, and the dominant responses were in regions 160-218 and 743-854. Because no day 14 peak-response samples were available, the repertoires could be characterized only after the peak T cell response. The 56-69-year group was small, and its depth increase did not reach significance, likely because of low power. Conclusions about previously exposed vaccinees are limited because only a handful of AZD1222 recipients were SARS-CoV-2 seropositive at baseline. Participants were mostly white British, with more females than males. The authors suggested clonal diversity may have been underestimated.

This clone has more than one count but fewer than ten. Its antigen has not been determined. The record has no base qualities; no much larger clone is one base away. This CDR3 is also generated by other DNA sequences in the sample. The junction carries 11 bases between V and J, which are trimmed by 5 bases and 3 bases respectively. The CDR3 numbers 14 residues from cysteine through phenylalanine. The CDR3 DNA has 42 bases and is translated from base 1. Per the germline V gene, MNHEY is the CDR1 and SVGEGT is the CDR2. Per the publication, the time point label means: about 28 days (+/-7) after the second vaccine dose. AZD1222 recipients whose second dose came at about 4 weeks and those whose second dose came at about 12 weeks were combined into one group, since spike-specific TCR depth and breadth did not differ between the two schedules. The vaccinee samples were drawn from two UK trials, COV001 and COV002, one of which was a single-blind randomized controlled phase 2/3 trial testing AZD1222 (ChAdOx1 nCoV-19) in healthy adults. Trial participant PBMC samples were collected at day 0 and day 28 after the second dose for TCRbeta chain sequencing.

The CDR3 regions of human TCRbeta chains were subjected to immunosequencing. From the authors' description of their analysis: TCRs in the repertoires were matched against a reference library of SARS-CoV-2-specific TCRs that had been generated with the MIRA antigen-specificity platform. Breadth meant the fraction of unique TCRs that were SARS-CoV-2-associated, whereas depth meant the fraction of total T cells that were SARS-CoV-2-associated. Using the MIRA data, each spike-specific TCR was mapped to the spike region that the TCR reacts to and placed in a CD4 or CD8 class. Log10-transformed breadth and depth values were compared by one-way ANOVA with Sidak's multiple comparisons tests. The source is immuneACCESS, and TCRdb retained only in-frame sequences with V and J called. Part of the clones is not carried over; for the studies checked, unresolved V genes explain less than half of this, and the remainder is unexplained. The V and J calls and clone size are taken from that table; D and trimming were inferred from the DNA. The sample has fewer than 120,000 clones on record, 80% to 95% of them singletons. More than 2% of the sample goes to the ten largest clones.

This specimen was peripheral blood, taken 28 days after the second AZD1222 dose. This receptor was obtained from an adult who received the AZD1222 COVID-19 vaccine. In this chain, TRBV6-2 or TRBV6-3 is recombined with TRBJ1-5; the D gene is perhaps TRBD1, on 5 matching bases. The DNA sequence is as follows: TGTGCCAGCAGTCGTCGGGACGCCAATCAGCCCCAGCATTTT. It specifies CASSRRDANQPQHF.